This TCR beta chain came from a study of regulatory T cells in long-lasting Graves disease (dated by TCRdb to the early 2020s). About the full investigation: Newly diagnosed Graves' disease patients had taken antithyroid drugs for less than 3 months. Peripheral blood TCR sequencing and RNA sequencing compared persistent Graves' disease patients with newly diagnosed Graves' disease patients. A total of 33 samples underwent TCR sequencing, from around 13 patients with persistent Graves' disease and some 20 patients with newly diagnosed Graves' disease. The study was registered as a clinical trial and conducted in China.

The protocol used for the library was multiplex PCR. These reads were obtained on an Illumina HiSeq 4000. iRepertoire HTBI primers and Arm-PCR amplification of CDR3 regions were used to construct TCR beta libraries. Gel purification was performed on PCR products prior to sequencing. The study's processing was this. Gene usage analysis of CDR3 amino acid clonotypes relied on the approximately 60 TRBV and 15 or so TRBJ segments identified across samples. Filtered high-quality paired reads were merged into contigs using COPE and FqMerger. BLAST was used to align contigs to IMGT TRBV, TRBD and TRBJ reference genes, with CDR3 defined following IMGT. Clonotypes above 0.1% frequency were classified as highly expanded clones. Repertoire diversity was measured by Shannon entropy, and V-J evenness by the Gini coefficient. Clonotypes shared by more than one individual were considered public. TCRdb itself trimmed the public reads at Q25 with fastp, ran MiXCR and retained productive beta chains. Records with the same CDR3 protein are collapsed into one entry carrying the most frequent genes and DNA. These V and J calls rely on TCRdb rather than the paper's analysis. The sample includes about 520,000 distinct CDR3 sequences, with around 11% observed a single time. The biggest ten clones account for approximately 9.6% of the sample.

The time point label for this specimen denotes: newly diagnosed GD, antithyroid drugs for less than 3 months. RNA was extracted from PBMCs in TRIzol for both TCR sequencing and RNA sequencing. The diagnosis of Graves' disease was made according to American Thyroid Association guidelines. Recruitment of patients was carried out at an endocrinology department in Xi'an, China. Each patient gave roughly 8.4 milliliters of peripheral blood, collected in an EDTA anticoagulant tube. Ficoll Paque Plus density gradient separation was used to isolate PBMCs, and no additional T cell sorting was done. RNA quality was checked with an Agilent 2100 Bioanalyzer and agarose gel, and concentration with a NanoDrop 2000. The sample holds many counts of this clonotype. What antigen it recognizes has not been identified. No base quality values were provided; no much bigger clone lies one nucleotide off. Trimming at the junction amounts to 10 bases on V and 0 bases on J, and the germline ends lie 12 bases apart. The CDR3 runs 13 amino acids, cysteine and phenylalanine included. Only the CDR3 region is kept as DNA, spanning 39 bases read in frame from base 1. CDR1 MDHEN and CDR2 SYDVKM were looked up in the germline V gene.

What the authors observed across the whole study: TRBV28, TRBJ1-2 and TRBJ2-5 were preferentially used in persistent disease, while TRBV20-1 and TRBJ2-1 were favored in newly diagnosed disease. A larger number of public clonotypes was shared among persistent patients (fewer than 3,000) than among newly diagnosed patients (approximately 1,000). Persistent Graves' disease patients showed lower TCR Shannon entropy and fewer highly expanded clones than newly diagnosed patients, suggesting clonal expansion. Only the TCR beta chain was sequenced and analyzed. Only peripheral blood was studied, because thyroid tissue, the primary lesion, was inaccessible. The small sample size was acknowledged by the authors as a limitation that may reduce accuracy.

The sample was also linked to a second study, of T cells in Graves' hyperthyroidism and ophthalmopathy. The second study's authors report: Stable Graves' hyperthyroidism was defined as no progression to ophthalmopathy during 18 months of follow-up. Hyperthyroidism patients were aged 18 to 65 years and newly diagnosed, with disease duration of less than 2 months. Exclusion was applied to patients with uncontrolled infections, other autoimmune diseases, pregnancy or lactation. Diagnoses relied on clinical symptoms, serum thyroxine and TRAb, thyroid ultrasound and orbital computed tomography. For the first round of RT-PCR on the TCR CDR3, the HTBI primer set was used together with the Qiagen OneStep RT-PCR kit. Blood samples also contained most of the expanded thyroid clonotypes (frequency above 0.001), which suggests that blood repertoires may reflect thyroid immune responses. A model built on a 13 V-J signature distinguished ophthalmopathy from stable hyperthyroidism, reaching about 89% sensitivity and under 84% specificity in cross-validation and 80%/75% in testing. In validation, progression to ophthalmopathy was predicted by the model with 70.59% sensitivity and 72.22% specificity, a median of approximately 6.5 months before onset. TCR V-J signatures able to tell the groups apart were searched for in a discovery cohort of 100 patients, of whom 43 had Graves' ophthalmopathy and 57 had stable Graves' hyperthyroidism. Prospective prediction of ophthalmopathy was tested in an independent validation cohort consisting of fewer than 20 hyperthyroidism patients and approximately 16 patients who later progressed to ophthalmopathy. The 100 discovery patients were randomly split 7:3 into training and test sets. The study also compared thyroid tissue and blood T-cell repertoires from 5 to 7 Graves' hyperthyroidism patients. Once sampling was done, hyperthyroidism patients were given methimazole at a starting dose of 30 mg daily, whereas ophthalmopathy patients were given high-dose intravenous methylprednisolone. Libraries were constructed in a second round of multiplex PCR, after which size selection and purification were carried out. The libraries were sequenced on an Illumina HiSeq2000 using paired-end 100 bp reads. SOAPnuke was used to process the raw data, with reads discarded if the reads contained adapters or uncalled bases, had a mean Phred below 15, or lacked an exact constant-primer or identifier match. COPE v1.2.5 was used to merge high-quality paired reads, and clonotypes were defined as unique nucleotide sequences. MiTCR v1.1 was used to align the clonotypes against IMGT TRBV, TRBD and TRBJ reference segments. Analysis was restricted to V-J combinations with a frequency above 0.0001, which covered roughly 99% of repertoires. The TCS score was defined as F50 (clonal expansion) divided by E x V (chaos), with BLOSUM62-based TCRdist calculated between CDR3 peptides within each V-J. Welch's t-statistics and random forest reduced some 510 V-J features to 13, which were used in a naive Bayes classifier (R e1071). No statistical method was used to set the sample size in advance, and investigators knew the group allocation. The paper describes TCR Vbeta CDR3 sequencing of about 140 peripheral blood samples, made up of 43 ophthalmopathy patients, around 78 hyperthyroidism patients and around 17 progressor patients.

This TCR was recovered from a woman in her 30s with Graves disease. Donor details come from another sample of the same person, matched by shared clones. This sequence uses TRBV28 and TRBJ1-1; the D region possibly corresponds to TRBD1 (5 bases align). The specimen was peripheral blood mononuclear cells (PBMCs), collected at new diagnosis, from a patient treated with antithyroid drugs. The base sequence is TGTGCCACCTCTCGACAGATGAACACTGAAGCTTTCTTT. It is translated as CATSRQMNTEAFF.